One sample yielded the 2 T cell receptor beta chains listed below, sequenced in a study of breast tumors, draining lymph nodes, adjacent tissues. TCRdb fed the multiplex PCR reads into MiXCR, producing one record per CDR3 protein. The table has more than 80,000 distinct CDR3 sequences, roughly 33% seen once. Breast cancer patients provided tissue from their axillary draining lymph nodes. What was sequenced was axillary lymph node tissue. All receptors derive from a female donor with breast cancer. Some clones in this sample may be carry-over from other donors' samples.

The CDR3 is CASSEEGVFVYNSPLHF. The DNA of the CDR3 is TGTGCCAGCAGTGAAGAAGGGGTGTTTGTCTATAATTCACCCCTCCACTTT. The rearrangement links TRBV2 to TRBJ1-6; possible D gene TRBD1, 5 bases. The CDR3 runs 17 residues. Trimming pared 1 base from V and 3 bases from J, leaving 13 bases between. Germline lookup yields CDR1 SNHLY and CDR2 FYNNEI.

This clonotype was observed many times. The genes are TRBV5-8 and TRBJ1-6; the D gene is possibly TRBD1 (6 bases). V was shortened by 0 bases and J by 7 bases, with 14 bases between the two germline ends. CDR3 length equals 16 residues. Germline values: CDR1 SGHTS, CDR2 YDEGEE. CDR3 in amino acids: CASSLGWADRNSPLHF. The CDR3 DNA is TGTGCCAGCAGCTTGGGTTGGGCGGACAGAAATTCACCCCTCCACTTT.